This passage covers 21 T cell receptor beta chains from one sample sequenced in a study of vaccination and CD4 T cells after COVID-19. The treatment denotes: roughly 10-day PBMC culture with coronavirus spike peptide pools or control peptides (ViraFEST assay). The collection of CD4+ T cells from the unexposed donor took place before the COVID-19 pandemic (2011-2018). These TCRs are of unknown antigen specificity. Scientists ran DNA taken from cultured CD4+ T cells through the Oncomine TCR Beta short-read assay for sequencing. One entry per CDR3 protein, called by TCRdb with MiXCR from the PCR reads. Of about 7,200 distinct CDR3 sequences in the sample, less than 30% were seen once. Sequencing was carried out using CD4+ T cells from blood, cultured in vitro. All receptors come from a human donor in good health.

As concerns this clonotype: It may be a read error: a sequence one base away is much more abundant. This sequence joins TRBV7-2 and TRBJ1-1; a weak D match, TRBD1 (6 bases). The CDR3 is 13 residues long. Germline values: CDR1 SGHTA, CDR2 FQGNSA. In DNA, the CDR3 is TGTGCCAACAGCTCGGACAGCACTACTGAAGCTTTCTTT. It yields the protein CANSSDSTTEAFF.

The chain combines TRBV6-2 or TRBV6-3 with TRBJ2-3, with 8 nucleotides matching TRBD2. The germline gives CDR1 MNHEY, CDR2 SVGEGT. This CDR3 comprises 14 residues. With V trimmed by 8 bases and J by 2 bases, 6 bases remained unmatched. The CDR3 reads CASSGGGSTDTQYF. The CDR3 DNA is TGTGCCAGCTCGGGCGGGGGGTCCACAGATACGCAGTATTTT.

In DNA form, the CDR3 reads TGTGCCAGCAGCCATGGACAGGTTTACGAGGAGCTGTTTTTT. Its protein product is CASSHGQVYEELFF. The rearrangement uses TRBV11-2 and TRBJ2-2; TRBD1 matches 7 bases. The CDR3 spans 14 residues. V shed 5 bases, J shed 10 bases, and the junction held 10 bases outside the gene matches. Germline CDR1 and CDR2: SGHAT and FQNNGV.

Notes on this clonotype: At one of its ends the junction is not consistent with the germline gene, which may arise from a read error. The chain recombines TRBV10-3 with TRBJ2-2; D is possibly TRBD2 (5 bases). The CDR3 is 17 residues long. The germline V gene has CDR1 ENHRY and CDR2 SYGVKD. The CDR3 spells CAISESAVPRNTGEPFF. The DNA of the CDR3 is TGTGCCATCAGTGAGTCGGCGGTTCCGCGCAACACCGGGGAGCCGTTTTTT.

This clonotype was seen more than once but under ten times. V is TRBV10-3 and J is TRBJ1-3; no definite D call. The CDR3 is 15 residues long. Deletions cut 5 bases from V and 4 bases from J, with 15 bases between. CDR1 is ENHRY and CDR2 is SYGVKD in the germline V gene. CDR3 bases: TGTGCCATCAGTAGTCAGTTGGGGTCGGGAAACACCATATATTTT. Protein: CAISSQLGSGNTIYF.

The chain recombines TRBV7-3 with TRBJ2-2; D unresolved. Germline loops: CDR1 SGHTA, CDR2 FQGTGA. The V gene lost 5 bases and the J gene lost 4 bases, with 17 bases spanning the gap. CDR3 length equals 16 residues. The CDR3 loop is CASSPLFSLVTGELFF. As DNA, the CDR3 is TGTGCCAGCAGCCCTCTGTTCTCTTTGGTCACCGGGGAGCTGTTTTTT.

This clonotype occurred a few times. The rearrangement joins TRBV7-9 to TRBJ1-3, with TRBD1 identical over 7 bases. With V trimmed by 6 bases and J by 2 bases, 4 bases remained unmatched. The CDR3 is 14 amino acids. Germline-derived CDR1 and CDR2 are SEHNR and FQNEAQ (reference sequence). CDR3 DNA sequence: TGTGCCAGCAGGGCCGGGACAGCTGGAAACACCATATATTTT. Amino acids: CASRAGTAGNTIYF.

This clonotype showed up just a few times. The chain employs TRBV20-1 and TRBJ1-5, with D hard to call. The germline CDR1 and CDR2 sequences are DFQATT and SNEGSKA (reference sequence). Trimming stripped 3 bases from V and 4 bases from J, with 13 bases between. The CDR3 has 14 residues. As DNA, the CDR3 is TGCAGTGCTAGTTGGACTTTAGAGAATCAGCCCCAGCATTTT. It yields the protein CSASWTLENQPQHF.

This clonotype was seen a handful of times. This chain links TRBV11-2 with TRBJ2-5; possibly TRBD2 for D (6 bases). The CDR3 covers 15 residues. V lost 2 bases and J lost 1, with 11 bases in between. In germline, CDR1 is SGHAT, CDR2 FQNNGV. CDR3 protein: CASSLSNGGQETQYF. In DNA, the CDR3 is TGTGCCAGCAGCTTAAGTAACGGGGGCCAAGAGACCCAGTACTTC.

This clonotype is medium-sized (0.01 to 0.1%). CDR3 region: CATSRDPGQRSYNSPLHF. The CDR3, as DNA: TGTGCCACCAGCAGAGATCCGGGACAACGCTCCTATAATTCACCCCTCCACTTT. The chain recombines TRBV15 with TRBJ1-6; the D gene is possibly TRBD1 (6 bases). With 0 bases removed from V and 0 bases from J, the gap between germline ends came to 12 bases. The CDR3 sequence is 18 residues long. Germline CDR1 and CDR2: LNHNV and YYDKDF (reference sequence).

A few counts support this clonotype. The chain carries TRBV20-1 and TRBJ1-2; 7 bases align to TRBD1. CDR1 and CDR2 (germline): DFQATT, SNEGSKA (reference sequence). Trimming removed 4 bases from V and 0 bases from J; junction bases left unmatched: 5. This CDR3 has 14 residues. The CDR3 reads CSANSGGTNYGYTF. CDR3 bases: TGCAGTGCTAATTCAGGGGGAACTAACTATGGCTACACCTTC.

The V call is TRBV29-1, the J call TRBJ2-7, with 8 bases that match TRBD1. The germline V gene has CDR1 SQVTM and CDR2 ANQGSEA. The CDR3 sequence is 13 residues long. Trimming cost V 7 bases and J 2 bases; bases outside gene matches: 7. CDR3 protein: CSALTGDPYEQYF. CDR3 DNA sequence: TGCAGCGCACTGACAGGGGATCCCTACGAGCAGTACTTC.

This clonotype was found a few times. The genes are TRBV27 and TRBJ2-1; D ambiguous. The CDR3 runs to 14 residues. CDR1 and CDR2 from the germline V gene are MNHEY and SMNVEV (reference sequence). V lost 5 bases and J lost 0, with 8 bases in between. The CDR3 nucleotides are TGTGCCAGCAGTCGCCCGGGCTCCTACAATGAGCAGTTCTTC. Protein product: CASSRPGSYNEQFF.

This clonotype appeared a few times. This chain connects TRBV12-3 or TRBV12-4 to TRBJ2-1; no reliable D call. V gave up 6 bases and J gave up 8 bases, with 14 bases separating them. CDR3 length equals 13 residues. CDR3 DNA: TGTGCCAGCAGGATAAAGCAATGGGATGAGCAGTTCTTC. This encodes CASRIKQWDEQFF.

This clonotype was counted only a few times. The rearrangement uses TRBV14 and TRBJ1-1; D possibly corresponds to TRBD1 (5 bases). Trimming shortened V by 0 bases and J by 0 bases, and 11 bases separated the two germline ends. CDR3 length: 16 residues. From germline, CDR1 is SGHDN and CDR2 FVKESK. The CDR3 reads CASSQDIQGMNTEAFF. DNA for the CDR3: TGTGCCAGCAGCCAAGATATCCAGGGAATGAACACTGAAGCTTTCTTT.

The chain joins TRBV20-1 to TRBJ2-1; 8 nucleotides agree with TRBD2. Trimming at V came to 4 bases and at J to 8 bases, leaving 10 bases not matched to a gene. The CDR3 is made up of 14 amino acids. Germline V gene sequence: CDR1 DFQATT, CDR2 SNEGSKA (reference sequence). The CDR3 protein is CSANSPAGVDEQFF. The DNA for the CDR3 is TGCAGTGCTAATTCCCCAGCGGGGGTTGATGAGCAGTTCTTC.

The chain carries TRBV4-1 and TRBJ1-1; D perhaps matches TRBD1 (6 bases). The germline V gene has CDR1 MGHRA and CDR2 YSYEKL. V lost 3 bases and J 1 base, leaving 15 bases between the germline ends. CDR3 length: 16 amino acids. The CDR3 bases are TGCGCCAGCAGCCAGGGGTTACAGGGCGGGAACACTGAAGCTTTCTTT. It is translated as CASSQGLQGGNTEAFF.

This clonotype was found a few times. The CDR3 spells CATSDGRTDTQYF. In DNA, the CDR3 is TGTGCCACCAGTGATGGGAGGACAGATACGCAGTATTTT. The rearrangement joins TRBV24-1 to TRBJ2-3, with D perhaps TRBD2 (6 bases). Germline CDR1 and CDR2: KGHDR and SFDVKD. The CDR3 has 13 amino acids. V lost 3 bases and J lost 3, with 6 bases in between.

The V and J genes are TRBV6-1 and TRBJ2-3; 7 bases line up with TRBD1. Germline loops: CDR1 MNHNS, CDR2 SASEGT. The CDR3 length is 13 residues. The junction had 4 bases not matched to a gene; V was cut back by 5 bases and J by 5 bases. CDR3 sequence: CASSPPGGDTQYF. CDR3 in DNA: TGTGCCAGCAGTCCCCCAGGGGGAGATACGCAGTATTTT.

CDR3 in DNA: TGTGCCAGCATCCCCGGGAGCTCTGGAAACACCATATATTTT. Residues: CASIPGSSGNTIYF. This chain links TRBV21-1 with TRBJ1-3; TRBD1, the table's D call, lacks a check against the DNA. TRBV21-1 is labeled a pseudogene. This CDR3 is 14 amino acids long.

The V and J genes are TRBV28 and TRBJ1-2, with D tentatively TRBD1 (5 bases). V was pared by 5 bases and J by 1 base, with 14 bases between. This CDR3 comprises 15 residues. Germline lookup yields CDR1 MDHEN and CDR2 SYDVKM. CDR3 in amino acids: CASSVTSGDNYGYTF. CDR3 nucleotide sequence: TGTGCCAGCAGTGTCACCTCGGGGGATAACTATGGCTACACCTTC.